Given below is one T cell receptor beta chain in context. The clone's antigen remains unknown. Base qualities are missing; no much larger clone stands one base away. The cohort consisted of some 670 healthy bone marrow donors. At the time of sampling, all cohort members were nominally healthy, though unrecorded immune exposures were likely present. The donor was CMV seronegative and belonged to the group of 380 or so seronegative cohort members. Each donor provided a peripheral blood sample, and peripheral blood mononuclear cells were used for TCR beta sequencing. The Qiagen DNeasy Blood Extraction Kit was used to extract genomic DNA from the blood cell samples. Library construction relied on the immunoSEQ multiplex PCR assay. The multiplex PCR relied on a mix of 60 forward primers for TCR Vbeta segments and 13 reverse primers for TCR Jbeta segments. Amplification of the CDR3 region of rearranged TCR beta genes was performed with a multiplex PCR assay on genomic DNA. On the Illumina HiSeq System, the amplified TCR beta libraries were sequenced as 87-base-pair reads. As for the authors' bioinformatics: Across the roughly 700 repertoires, a later analysis counted roughly 77 million unique TCR beta chains, approximately 12 million of which were shared by at least two donors. To remove PCR and sequencing errors, raw reads were error-corrected and collapsed into unique sequences using a nearest-neighbor algorithm that merged closely related sequences. CDR3 sequences were aligned to IMGT reference sequences to assign V, D and J gene segments. Each retained sequence needed at least a six-nucleotide match to both a V gene segment and a J gene segment. Rearrangements were called productive when the CDR3 lacked stop codons and stayed in frame with V and J; all others were non-productive. CDR3 was defined according to IMGT convention as the region running from the second conserved V-encoded cysteine to the conserved J-encoded phenylalanine. Sequences without an unambiguous match to a single V gene segment were excluded from the earlier analysis of about 630 of the donors. In an earlier analysis of more than 500 of the donors, a V segment was called functional when productive rearrangements were above 56.7%, and segregating when the standard deviation between donors exceeded 5%. To diagnose cytomegalovirus status from the catalog of TCR beta chain sequences, a statistical classification framework was built. A later analysis assigned V and J genes by comparing TCR nucleotide sequences with IMGT/GENE-DB human TR gene sequences. The TCRdist pipeline was used in a later analysis to assign CDR3 sequences and most-parsimonious VDJ recombination scenarios. In a later analysis, each TCR beta chain was defined by its CDR3 amino acid sequence together with its V-gene family, and reads lacking a unique V-gene family were excluded. To address suspected cross-contamination and a sequencing artifact, a later analysis removed some 620 highly shared, low-generation-probability nucleotide sequences. In a later analysis, a clonal expansion index was calculated for each public chain from normalized within-repertoire ranks of inferred template counts. In a later analysis, generation probabilities were computed with a VDJ recombination model fitted to out-of-frame rearrangements, and the resulting probabilities were checked against IGoR. A later analysis scored TCR-TCR, TCR-HLA and TCR-CMV co-occurrence with hypergeometric tests, applying a repertoire-size bias correction to TCR pairs. In a later analysis, false discovery rates were estimated by permuting HLA or CMV assignments 20 times. In a later analysis, co-occurring TCRs were grouped using DBSCAN, and TCRdist sequence similarity was added for clustering within HLA-allele-positive subsets. For co-occurrence clustering, repertoires with fewer than 30,000 or more than 120,000 public chains were excluded, along with roughly 5 repertoires with anomalous nucleotide sharing. Held by TCRdb, this immuneACCESS table contains in-frame sequences only and omits some clones. Under half of the omission traces to an unresolved V gene where checked; the cause of the rest is unknown. V and J calls and clone size are as listed in that table; D and trimming were resolved from the DNA. The sample table shows about 160,000 clones, and 70% to 80% are seen once. Jointly, the top ten make up over 1.1% of the sample.

This record belongs to a study of cytomegalovirus exposure and HLA in healthy donors (dated by TCRdb to 2015 to 2018). Notes on the research overall: In an earlier analysis of roughly 590 of the donors, 250 to 350 Gb of sequence data and 117 million unique TCR beta sequences from 150 million to 200 million T cells were reported. Around 320 gigabases of sequencing data and approximately 84 million unique TCR sequences were included in an early release covering several hundred HLA-typed donors. The genetic ancestry cluster associated with self-reported Caucasian donors included about 81% of the approximately 430 genotyped donors. The study was designed to test whether signatures of past pathogen exposure could be identified by cataloging public T cell receptors. Using immunosequencing, the study profiled T cell repertoires from 550 to 750 subjects and related those repertoires to cytomegalovirus serostatus. A separate validation cohort of 100 to 150 different subjects was used in addition to the approximately 670-subject first cohort. To predict cytomegalovirus infection status, the study brought together high-throughput TCR immunosequencing, statistical association of individual TCRs with disease status, and machine learning. A later analysis re-analyzed previously published TCR beta repertoires from 500 to 700 donors and added high-resolution HLA genotyping to study TCR occurrence patterns. The later analysis used no new phenotypic data to find candidate immune exposures, relying instead on TCR beta sequences and their occurrence across donors. An earlier analysis of around 580 of the donors used high-throughput TCR beta sequencing to judge whether each TCR beta V gene segment behaved as functional or pseudogenic. Donor age, sex, ethnicity and CMV serostatus were compiled together with the repertoire data. Genome-wide SNP genotypes for about 55% of the roughly 670 donors were used in a later genetic analysis, which treated that subset as a discovery cohort. All discovery cohort repertoires had been generated using a single sequencing platform. HLA typing included class I and class II loci at four-digit resolution. The number of typed donors differed by locus: roughly 629-640 for A, B, C, DRB1 and DQB1; approximately 540 for DQA1; 606 for DPA1; and roughly 470 for DPB1. Four to six DR-DQ haplotypes were handled as single units for association and clustering, since linkage in the cohort was strong. Among some 400 genotyped donors of the cohort, an average of 235,054 unique TCR beta nucleotide sequences were sequenced per donor, roughly 20% of them non-productive. What the study reported, not specific to this receptor: When HLA alleles, especially DR and DQ, strongly co-occurred, attributing TCR associations to individual alleles was difficult. A further reported finding was that TCR beta sequences accurately predicted the HLA-A and HLA-B alleles for most subjects in the first cohort. Seventeen rarely observed V segments, including chromosome 9 orphons, were excluded from the earlier analysis of some 590 of the donors because counts were too low. In vitro tests confirmed that three of the cytomegalovirus-associated TCR beta chains recognize cytomegalovirus antigens. Immune exposure information for the cohort was limited to CMV serostatus. Several of the top co-occurrence clusters appeared to be linked to parvovirus B19, influenza, CMV and Epstein-Barr virus, according to a later analysis. Cytomegalovirus status was reported to be diagnosed by the classifier with high specificity and sensitivity in both the original and validation cohorts. The authors suggested that the approach could potentially be extended to other disease states and immunological phenotypes. A later analysis found that TCR association rates varied across HLA loci, with DRB1 alleles showing the most associated TCRs and HLA-C alleles the fewest. The cohort was sequenced for TCR beta chains only, and without alpha or paired-chain data the features that could be detected were limited. The study listed 170 or so TCR beta chains as associated with cytomegalovirus. Most TCR sequences were seen in very few donors, while some public TCRs were found in many individuals. According to a later genetic analysis, donors in an Asian-associated ancestry cluster had fewer N-insertions in productive TCRs than the approximately 700-donor mean. Correlated functional status among segregating V segments might be attributable to linkage disequilibrium, but an unknown experimental factor could not be ruled out. Broadly in line with IMGT annotations, most TCR beta V segments showed up in productive rearrangements about 90% or about 30% of the time in an earlier analysis of a few hundred of the donors. V-gene and J-gene trimming of TCR beta chains was associated with a missense DCLRE1C variant in a later genetic analysis, and the association was replicated in an independent cohort. Compared with equally common non-associated chains, HLA-associated TCR beta chains in a later analysis were more clonally expanded and had lower generation probabilities. Presence/absence analyses assumed roughly uniform sequencing depth across donors, an assumption that may not hold. HLA typing was unavailable for some donors at each locus, so association tests used only the typed subset. A cluster of highly shared sequence variants was judged likely to be a technical artifact of the sequencing pipeline. Specific HLA alleles were associated with 15,000 to 20,000 TCR beta sequences at a false discovery rate of 0.05 in a later analysis. In a later analysis, most CMV-associated TCR beta chains were found to appear HLA-restricted, with HLA associations seemingly driven largely by CMV exposure.

This sequence originates from a man in his 60s in good health and CMV-seronegative. Sequenced input: PBMCs.

CDR3 region: CASSEGLSQSYGYTF. DNA sequence: TGTGCCAGCAGTGAAGGCCTCTCGCAGTCATATGGCTACACCTTC. The V and J genes are TRBV6-1 and TRBJ1-2; the D gene cannot be named for sure. The CDR3 starts with the cysteine, ends with the phenylalanine, and has 15 residues. Left in the record is the CDR3 DNA by itself, 45 bases read in frame from the first base. Trimming costs V 1 base and J 5 bases, and their ends lie 14 bases apart. CDR1 is given as MNHNS and CDR2 as SASEGT, both from the germline V gene.